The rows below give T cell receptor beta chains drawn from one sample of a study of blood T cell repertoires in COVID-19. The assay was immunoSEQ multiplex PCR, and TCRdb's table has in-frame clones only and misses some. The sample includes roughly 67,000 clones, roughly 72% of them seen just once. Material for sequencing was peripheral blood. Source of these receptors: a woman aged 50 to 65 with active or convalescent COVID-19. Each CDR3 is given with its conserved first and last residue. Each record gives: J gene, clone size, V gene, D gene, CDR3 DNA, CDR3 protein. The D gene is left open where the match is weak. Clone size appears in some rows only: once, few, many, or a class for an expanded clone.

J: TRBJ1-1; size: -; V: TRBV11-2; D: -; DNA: TGTGCCAGCAGCTTAGTTCGGGGAACTGAAGCTTTCTTT; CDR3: CASSLVRGTEAFF
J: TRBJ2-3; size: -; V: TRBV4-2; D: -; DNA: TGTGCCAGCAGCCAAGAAGTCTCAGCGGGAGATACGCAGTATTTT; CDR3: CASSQEVSAGDTQYF
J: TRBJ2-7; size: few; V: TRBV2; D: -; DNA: TGTGCCAGCTCGACCAGCGATGACTACGAGCAGTACTTC; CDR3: CASSTSDDYEQYF
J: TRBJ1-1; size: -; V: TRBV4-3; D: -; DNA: TGCGCCAGCAGCCAAGCCCCGGGGGGGTTGGGGACTGAAGCTTTCTTT; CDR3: CASSQAPGGLGTEAFF
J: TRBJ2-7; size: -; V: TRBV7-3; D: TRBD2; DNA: TGTGCCAGCAGCCGACTAGCGGGAGCCGGAGACGAGCAGTACTTC; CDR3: CASSRLAGAGDEQYF
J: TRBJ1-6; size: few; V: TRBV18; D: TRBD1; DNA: TGTGCCAGCTCACCTACCAGACAGGGGAATTCACCCCTCCACTTT; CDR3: CASSPTRQGNSPLHF
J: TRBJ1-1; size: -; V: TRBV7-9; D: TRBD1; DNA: TGTGCCAGCAGCTTAGGGGGACAGGTTAAAGCTTTCTTT; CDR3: CASSLGGQVKAFF
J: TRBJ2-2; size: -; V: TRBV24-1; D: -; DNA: TGTGCCACCAGTGACCCCGGGAGTCCGAACACCGGGGAGCTGTTTTTT; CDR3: CATSDPGSPNTGELFF
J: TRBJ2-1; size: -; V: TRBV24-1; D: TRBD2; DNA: TGTGCCACCAGTGATTTGGGGGGGGGTGAGCAGTTCTTC; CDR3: CATSDLGGGEQFF
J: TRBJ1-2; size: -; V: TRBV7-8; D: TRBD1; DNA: TGTGCCAGCAGCAAGACAGGGGAGGGACTCTATGGCTACACCTTC; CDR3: CASSKTGEGLYGYTF
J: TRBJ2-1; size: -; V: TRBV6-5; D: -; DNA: TGTGCCAGCAGGGCAGGGGCTGTCTCCTACAATGAGCAGTTCTTC; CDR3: CASRAGAVSYNEQFF
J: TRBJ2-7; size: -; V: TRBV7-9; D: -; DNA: TGTGCCAGCAGCCATGCCGGGGACTGGAGCTACGAGCAGTACTTC; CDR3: CASSHAGDWSYEQYF
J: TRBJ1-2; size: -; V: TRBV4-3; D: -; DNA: TGCGCCAGCAGCCAAGATCTGGGAGGGGGGGCTCTATATGGCTACACCTTC; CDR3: CASSQDLGGGALYGYTF
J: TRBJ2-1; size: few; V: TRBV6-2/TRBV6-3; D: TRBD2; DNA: TGTGCCAGCAGTCGTCCTCCTCTAGCGGGAGGCGATGAGCAGTTCTTC; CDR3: CASSRPPLAGGDEQFF
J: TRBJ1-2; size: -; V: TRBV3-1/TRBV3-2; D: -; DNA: TGTGCCAGCAGCCAAGAATCAGGGGCGGTGGGCTACACCTTC; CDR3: CASSQESGAVGYTF
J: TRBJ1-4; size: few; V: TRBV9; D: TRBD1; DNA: TGTGCCAGCAGCAGCTTGGACAGGGGTAATGAAAAACTGTTTTTT; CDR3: CASSSLDRGNEKLFF
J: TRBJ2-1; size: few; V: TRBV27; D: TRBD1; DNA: TGTGCCAGCAGTCACAGGGGCCCCGCGGATGAGCAGTTCTTC; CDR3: CASSHRGPADEQFF
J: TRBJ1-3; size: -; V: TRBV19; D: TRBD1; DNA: TGTGCCAGTAGTATTCAGGGGGCGTTTGGAAACACCATATATTTT; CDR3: CASSIQGAFGNTIYF
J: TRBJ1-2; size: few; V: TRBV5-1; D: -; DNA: TGCGCCAGCAGCTTGATCGCGAACTATGGCTACACCTTC; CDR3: CASSLIANYGYTF
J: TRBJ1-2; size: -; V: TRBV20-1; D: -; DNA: TGCAGTGCGCAACGGGGGAGTTACACCTTC; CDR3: CSAQRGSYTF
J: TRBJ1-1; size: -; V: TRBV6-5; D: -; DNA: TGTGTTACAGGGAGGGGGAAGAACACTGAAGCTTTCTTT; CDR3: CVTGRGKNTEAFF
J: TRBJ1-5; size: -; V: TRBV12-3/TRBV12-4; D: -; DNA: TGTGCCAGCAGTGACGGGATGGGCCGCCCCCAGCATTTT; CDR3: CASSDGMGRPQHF
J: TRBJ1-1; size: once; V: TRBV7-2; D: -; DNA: TGTGCCAGCAGCTTAGAAATATCGGGGAACACTGAAGCTTTCTTT; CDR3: CASSLEISGNTEAFF
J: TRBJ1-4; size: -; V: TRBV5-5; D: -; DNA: TGTGCCAGCAGTCCCCTCGGGGGAGCTAATGAAAAACTGTTTTTT; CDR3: CASSPLGGANEKLFF
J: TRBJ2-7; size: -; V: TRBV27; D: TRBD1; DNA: TGTGCCAGCAGTTTAAAGGGACAGGGTTACCACGAGCAGTACTTC; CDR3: CASSLKGQGYHEQYF
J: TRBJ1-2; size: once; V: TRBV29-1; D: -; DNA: TGCAGCGTTGAGGGCGGGAGTAACTATGGCTACACCTTC; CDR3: CSVEGGSNYGYTF
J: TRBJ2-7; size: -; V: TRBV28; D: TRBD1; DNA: TGTGCCAGCAGTCTCCAGACAGGGGGTCGTATCGAGCAGTACTTC; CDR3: CASSLQTGGRIEQYF
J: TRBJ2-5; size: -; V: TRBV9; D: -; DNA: TGTGCCAGCAGTAAAGGCGGAGGTTGGCAAGAGACCCAGTACTTC; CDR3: CASSKGGGWQETQYF
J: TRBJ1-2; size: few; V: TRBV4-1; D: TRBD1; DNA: TGCGCCAGCAGCCAAGATGACAGGGGGCGAGGCTACACCTTC; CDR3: CASSQDDRGRGYTF
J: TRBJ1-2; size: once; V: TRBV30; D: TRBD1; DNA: TGTGCCTGGAGGGACAGGGGGGACTATGGCTACACCTTC; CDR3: CAWRDRGDYGYTF
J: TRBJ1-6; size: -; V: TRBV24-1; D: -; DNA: TGTGCCACCAGTGACCACAGGAATTCACCCCTCCACTTT; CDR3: CATSDHRNSPLHF
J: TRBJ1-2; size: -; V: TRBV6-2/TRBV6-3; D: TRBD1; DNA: TGTGCCAGCAGTCGACAGGGGATCGATGGCTACACCTTC; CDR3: CASSRQGIDGYTF
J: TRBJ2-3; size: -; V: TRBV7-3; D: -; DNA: TGTGCCAGCAGCTTAAGTGCGGCCACAGATACGCAGTATTTT; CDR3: CASSLSAATDTQYF
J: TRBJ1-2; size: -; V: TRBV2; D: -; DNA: TGTGCCAGCAGATCCCCTTCCAGCGCCACCTTC; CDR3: CASRSPSSATF
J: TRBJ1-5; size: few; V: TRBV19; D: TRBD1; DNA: TGTGCCAGTACTGACAGGGACAATCAGCCCCAGCATTTT; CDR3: CASTDRDNQPQHF
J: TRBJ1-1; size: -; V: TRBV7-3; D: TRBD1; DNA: TGTGCCAGCAGCCCGACAGGGTTGCGGACTGAAGCTTTCTTT; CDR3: CASSPTGLRTEAFF
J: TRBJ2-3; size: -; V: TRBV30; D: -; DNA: TGTGCCTGGAGTGTACAACTAGCTGGTGCAGATACGCAGTATTTT; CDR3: CAWSVQLAGADTQYF
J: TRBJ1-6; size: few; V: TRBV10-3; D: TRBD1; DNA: TGTGCCATCAGATCGGACAGGGCCGGGAATTCACCCCTCCACTTT; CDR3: CAIRSDRAGNSPLHF
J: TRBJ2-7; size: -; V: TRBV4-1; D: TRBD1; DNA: TGCGCCAGCAGCCCTACCCTGGGGTCAGGGGGTTTGAGGGAGCAGTACTTC; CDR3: CASSPTLGSGGLREQYF
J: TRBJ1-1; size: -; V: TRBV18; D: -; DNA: TGTGCCAGCTCTCGGGGAGGGGACACTGAAGCTTTCTTT; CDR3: CASSRGGDTEAFF
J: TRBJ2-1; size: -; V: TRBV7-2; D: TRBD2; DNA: TGTGCCAGCAGCCCCATGGGACTAGCAGGCGATGAGCAGTTCTTC; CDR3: CASSPMGLAGDEQFF